The T cell receptor (beta chain) described here comes from a study of shared T cell receptors in the human thymus. Repertoires were generated with immunoSEQ multiplex PCR, while TCRdb's copy carries only in-frame clones and drops some. The table includes some 700,000 clones, 75% to 90% detected once. From germline, CDR1 is SGHRS and CDR2 YFSETQ. The CDR3 is 14 residues long. Trimming cost V 4 bases and J 4 bases; bases outside gene matches: 7. These same records also appear under a second study, on human thymus T cells. As that report states: Serving as donors were healthy Finnish infants, each of whom was having open corrective surgery for congenital heart defects. Thymic as well as blood repertoires seemed to favor certain V and J genes unevenly.

This sequence joins TRBV5-1 and TRBJ1-2; 7 bases map to TRBD1. The source of this sequence is a girl under three years old with a congenital heart defect. Sequences were obtained from thymocytes. CDR3 coding DNA: TGCGCCAGCAGCGTGGGACAGACGGCCTATGGCTACACCTTC. It yields the protein CASSVGQTAYGYTF.